This T cell receptor (beta chain) was identified in a study of T-cell reconstitution after alpha-beta-depleted transplantation in children. General study results and limits: T-cell numbers and diversity one year post-transplant derived largely from freshly generated T cells.

On this clonotype itself: Its antigen is still unknown.

CDR3 length equals 15 residues. Trimming stripped 4 bases from V and 3 bases from J, with 19 bases between. Germline V lookup: CDR1 DFQATT, CDR2 SNEGSKA (reference sequence). It was with unique molecular identifiers that the TCRbeta library was prepared. TCRdb passed the PCR reads through MiXCR, listing each CDR3 protein once. The sample comprises a few hundred thousand distinct CDR3 sequences, under 15% of which are singletons, and around 2% rests with the top ten. The genes are TRBV20-1 and TRBJ2-7; TRBD1 might be the D (5 bases). This sequence was found in a male patient younger than 18 who had a stem cell transplant for acute myeloid leukemia, so the T cells may come from the graft donor. Source: PBMCs, mostly from graft donor cells, taken 360 days after TCRalphabeta/CD19-depleted stem cell transplant. CDR3 sequence (DNA): TGCAGTGCTACCCTAGGGGCAGGCTTATTCTACGAGCAGTACTTC. As protein: CSATLGAGLFYEQYF.